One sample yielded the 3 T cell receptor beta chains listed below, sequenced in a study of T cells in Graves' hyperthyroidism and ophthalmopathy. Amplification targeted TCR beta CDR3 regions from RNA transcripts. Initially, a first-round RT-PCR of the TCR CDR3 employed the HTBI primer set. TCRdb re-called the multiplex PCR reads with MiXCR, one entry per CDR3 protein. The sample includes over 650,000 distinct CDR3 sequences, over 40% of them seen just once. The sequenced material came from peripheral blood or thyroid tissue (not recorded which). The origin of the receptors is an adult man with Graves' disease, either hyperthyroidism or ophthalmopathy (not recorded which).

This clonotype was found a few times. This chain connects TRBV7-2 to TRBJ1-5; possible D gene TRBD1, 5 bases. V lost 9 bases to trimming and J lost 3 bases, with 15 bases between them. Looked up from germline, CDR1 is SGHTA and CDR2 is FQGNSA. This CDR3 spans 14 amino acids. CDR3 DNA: TGTGCCAGTAGAGGGGAGCTCTACAATCAGCCCCAGCATTTT. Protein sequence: CASRGELYNQPQHF.

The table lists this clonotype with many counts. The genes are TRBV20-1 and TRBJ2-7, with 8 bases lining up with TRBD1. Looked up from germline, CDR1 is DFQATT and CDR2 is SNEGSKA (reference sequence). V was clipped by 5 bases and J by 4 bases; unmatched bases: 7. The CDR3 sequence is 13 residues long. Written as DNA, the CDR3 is TGCAGTGCTGTGGACAGGGAGCCGTACGAGCAGTACTTC. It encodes CSAVDREPYEQYF.

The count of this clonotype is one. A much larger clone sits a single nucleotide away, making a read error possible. Here the CDR3 DNA reads TGTGCCAGCAGCGCAGGACAGGAAGGCTACGAGCAGTACTTC. This encodes CASSAGQEGYEQYF. The chain has TRBV7-9 and TRBJ2-7, with 7 bases lining up with TRBD1. CDR3 length: 14 residues. The germline CDR1 and CDR2 sequences are SEHNR and FQNEAQ (reference sequence). V was pared by 5 bases and J by 3 bases, with 7 bases of the junction left unmatched.